This is a list of T cell receptor beta chains from one sample in a study of blood T cell repertoires in COVID-19. The repertoire was sequenced with immunoSEQ multiplex PCR; TCRdb's copy has only in-frame clones and lacks some. The data show some 220,000 clones, with approximately 85% seen just once and about 2.4% held by the top ten. Input material: peripheral blood. Receptors originate from a woman aged 70-85 years with COVID-19, enrolled during active disease. Each CDR3 is given with its conserved first and last residue. D genes are given only for firm matches. The listing skips clone size in some rows; elsewhere it reads once, few, many or a size class.

TRBJ2-7	.	TRBV5-1	.	TGCGCCAGCAGCTTGGCACCGCGGACGACCGGGATGCAGTACTTC	CASSLAPRTTGMQYF
TRBJ2-1	.	TRBV19	.	TGTGCCAGTAGTATAGAATCGGCGGGGCCCTCCTACAATGAGCAGTTCTTC	CASSIESAGPSYNEQFF
TRBJ1-6	.	TRBV10-3	TRBD1	TGTGCCAGCTCGCCCCTCGGACAGGGAGACTCACCCCTCCACTTT	CASSPLGQGDSPLHF
TRBJ1-3	few	TRBV19	.	TGTGCCAGTAGTATAGCGGGACACGCCGCGGGAAACACCATATATTTT	CASSIAGHAAGNTIYF
TRBJ1-1	once	TRBV29-1	TRBD1	TGCAGCGTTAAAGATTCCGGGACAGGCGGGATGAACACTGAAGCTTTCTTT	CSVKDSGTGGMNTEAFF
TRBJ1-1	.	TRBV7-9	.	TGTGCCAGCAGAGAGGACAGTGGGAAAGCTTTCTTT	CASREDSGKAFF
TRBJ1-6	.	TRBV23-1	.	TGCGCCAGCAGTCGGAGCCAACAACAGGGTAATAGTGTGGCGAATTCACCCCTCCACTTT	CASSRSQQQGNSVANSPLHF
TRBJ2-7	.	TRBV19	TRBD1	TGTGCCAGCTCCCGGGACAGGGAATACGAGCAGTACTTC	CASSRDREYEQYF
TRBJ2-3	.	TRBV6-6	.	TGTGCCAGCAGTTACGACGTGGGGCGGGGTAGTGATACGCAGTATTTT	CASSYDVGRGSDTQYF
TRBJ1-5	few	TRBV19	TRBD1	TGTGCCAGTAGTATACTGACAGGGTTTCAGCCCCAGCATTTT	CASSILTGFQPQHF
TRBJ1-3	.	TRBV7-3	.	TGTGCCAGCAGCTTAAACGGGGGGTCCTCTGGAAACACCATATATTTT	CASSLNGGSSGNTIYF
TRBJ2-7	.	TRBV4-3	TRBD2	TGCGCCAGCAGCCGGGGACTAGCGGGGATGGGCGAGCAGTACTTC	CASSRGLAGMGEQYF
TRBJ1-5	.	TRBV6-5	TRBD1	TGTGCCAGCATCGACAGGGGTTATAGCAATCAGCCCCAGCATTTT	CASIDRGYSNQPQHF
TRBJ1-1	.	TRBV5-1	.	TGCGCCAGCAGCAAGAGCGGGACAACCGAAGAAGCTTTCTTT	CASSKSGTTEEAFF
TRBJ2-1	.	TRBV3-1/TRBV3-2	.	TGTGCCAGCAGCCAAATGGGGGGACTCCACAATGAGCAGTTCTTC	CASSQMGGLHNEQFF
TRBJ2-7	.	TRBV29-1	.	TGCAGCGTTACCACGACTAGGCGGAACGAGCAGTACTTC	CSVTTTRRNEQYF
TRBJ1-3	few	TRBV5-1	TRBD1	TGCGCCAGCAGCCGGGACAGGGACCTATCTGGAAACACCATATATTTT	CASSRDRDLSGNTIYF
TRBJ1-3	.	TRBV18	.	TGTGCCAGCTCCCCAACAGGGTTCTATGGAAACACCATATATTTT	CASSPTGFYGNTIYF
TRBJ2-5	.	TRBV5-1	TRBD2	TGCGCCAGCATACGCTACGCGGGGGAACAAGAGACCCAGTACTTC	CASIRYAGEQETQYF
TRBJ1-5	once	TRBV5-4	.	TGTGCCAGCAGCCAGTCCCCCGATAGCAATCAGCCCCAGCATTTT	CASSQSPDSNQPQHF
TRBJ1-1	once	TRBV27	TRBD1	TGTGCCAGCAGTAGCACAGGGGGCGCCTGGGTGAGCACTGAAGCTTTCTTT	CASSSTGGAWVSTEAFF
TRBJ1-2	once	TRBV3-1/TRBV3-2	.	TGTGCCAGCAGCCAAGATCAATGGGGGCCCTATGGCTACACCTTC	CASSQDQWGPYGYTF
TRBJ1-1	.	TRBV2	TRBD1	TGTGCCAGCATAAGGACAGGGAACACTGAAGCTTTCTTT	CASIRTGNTEAFF
TRBJ1-4	.	TRBV11-2	TRBD1	TGTGCCAGCAGCTTAGGGCAGGGGGCTAATGAAAAACTGTTTTTT	CASSLGQGANEKLFF
TRBJ1-6	.	TRBV4-1	.	TGCGCCAGCAGCCAAGACCCTACCCCAGGGGAAGGTTCACCCCTCCACTTT	CASSQDPTPGEGSPLHF
TRBJ1-2	.	TRBV19	.	TGTGCCAGTAGTACGACAGGTTCTAACTATGGCTACACCTTC	CASSTTGSNYGYTF
TRBJ2-1	few	TRBV5-4	TRBD2	TGTGCCAGCAGCTCGAGCGGGAGCTACAATGAGCAGTTCTTC	CASSSSGSYNEQFF
TRBJ2-2	.	TRBV6-2/TRBV6-3	TRBD1	TGTGCCAGCAGTCCCGGGACAGGCAACACCGGGGAGCTGTTTTTT	CASSPGTGNTGELFF
TRBJ2-5	.	TRBV18	TRBD1	TGTGCCAGCTCACCGGGACAGGGAAAAGAGACCCAGTACTTC	CASSPGQGKETQYF
TRBJ1-1	.	TRBV30	TRBD1	TGTGCCTGGAGTATGAGGACAGGGGGCTTCGCTGAAGCTTTCTTT	CAWSMRTGGFAEAFF
TRBJ1-2	.	TRBV6-1	.	TGTGCCAGCAGTGAAGCACCCAGTAACTATGGCTACACCTTC	CASSEAPSNYGYTF
TRBJ1-2	.	TRBV27	.	TGTGCCAGCAGTTTATTGGGGGGGCAGGGCTATGGCTACACCTTC	CASSLLGGQGYGYTF
TRBJ2-5	.	TRBV5-1	.	TGCGCCAGCAGCTTGTCCGGGAGCGGGCCTCAAGAGACCCAGTACTTC	CASSLSGSGPQETQYF
TRBJ2-6	.	TRBV5-1	.	TGCGCCAGCAGCTCGACAAAAGGGGCCAACGTCCTGACTTTC	CASSSTKGANVLTF
TRBJ2-3	.	TRBV5-6	TRBD2	TGTGCCAGCAGCCCCCTGTCCCTAGCGGACCACACTCCAGATACGCAGTATTTT	CASSPLSLADHTPDTQYF
TRBJ2-5	.	TRBV13	TRBD1	TGTGCCAGCAGCTTTCATTCCGGGACAGGGGACGAGACCCAGTACTTC	CASSFHSGTGDETQYF
TRBJ1-5	few	TRBV7-8	TRBD1	TGTGCCAGCAGCGTCCACGACAGGGGGAGTCAGCCCCAGCATTTT	CASSVHDRGSQPQHF
TRBJ1-6	.	TRBV7-3	TRBD1	TGTGCCAGCAGCTCCTGGGACAGGGATAATTCACCCCTCCACTTT	CASSSWDRDNSPLHF
TRBJ2-7	.	TRBV19	TRBD1	TGTGCCACCAGTCGGGACAGGAAATACGAGCAGTACTTC	CATSRDRKYEQYF
TRBJ1-4	.	TRBV10-3	.	TGTGCCATCAGGGGGCCTAATGAAAAACTGTTTTTT	CAIRGPNEKLFF
TRBJ2-1	few	TRBV27	TRBD2	TGTGCCAGCAGAGCGGGAAGCGTCGGGTCGTGGGTTGAGCAGTTCTTC	CASRAGSVGSWVEQFF
TRBJ2-1	once	TRBV7-2	TRBD2	TGTGCCAGCAGCGTCGAGAAGCGGGCGGGGGGTGATGAGCAGTTCTTC	CASSVEKRAGGDEQFF
TRBJ1-6	.	TRBV4-2	.	TGTGCCAGCAGCCAAGATCTCACAGGTGGCTCCTATAATTCACCCCTCCACTTT	CASSQDLTGGSYNSPLHF
TRBJ2-7	.	TRBV7-2	TRBD1	TGTGCCAGCAGCACCGGGACAGGGGATTACTACGAGCAGTACTTC	CASSTGTGDYYEQYF
TRBJ1-5	.	TRBV19	.	TGTGCCAGTAAAGTAGGAGAGACCTTGGGCAATCAGCCCCAGCATTTT	CASKVGETLGNQPQHF
TRBJ1-5	.	TRBV2	.	TGTGCCAGCAGGAAGGGGGGGGCGGACCAGCCCCAGCATTTT	CASRKGGADQPQHF
TRBJ1-6	.	TRBV12-3/TRBV12-4	TRBD1	TGTGCCACCAAGGGACAGCCAAATTCACCCCTCCACTTT	CATKGQPNSPLHF
TRBJ2-7	few	TRBV19	TRBD2	TGTGCCAGTAGTAAAGGGACTAGCGGGATTTACGAGCAGTACTTC	CASSKGTSGIYEQYF
TRBJ1-4	.	TRBV9	.	TGTGCCAGCAGCGCGGGGGGGTCGCGGGAAGAAAAACTGTTTTTT	CASSAGGSREEKLFF
TRBJ1-2	.	TRBV4-1	TRBD1	TGCGCCAGCAGCCACCCGGGACAGAACTATGGCTACACCTTC	CASSHPGQNYGYTF
TRBJ2-7	.	TRBV6-2/TRBV6-3	.	TGTGCCAGCAGTTACACCAATTCCTACTACGAGCAGTACTTC	CASSYTNSYYEQYF
TRBJ1-1	.	TRBV6-5	.	TGTGCCAGCACACAGGACAGCACTGAAGCTTTCTTT	CASTQDSTEAFF
TRBJ1-5	few	TRBV7-2	.	TGTGCCAGCAGCGTTACACATTATAGCAATCAGCCCCAGCATTTT	CASSVTHYSNQPQHF
TRBJ1-1	.	TRBV27	.	TGTGCCAGCAGTTTATACTCAAACACTGAAGCTTTCTTT	CASSLYSNTEAFF
TRBJ1-4	.	TRBV19	TRBD1	TGTGCCAGTAGTATAGAACCCGGGGACAGGGGCACTTTGTTGACAACTAATGAAAAACTGTTTTTT	CASSIEPGDRGTLLTTNEKLFF